The present TCR beta chain was sequenced within a study of early T cells in non-severe SARS-CoV-2 infection. At the level of the study: The input, bulk RNA from unsorted whole blood, was sequenced, and chains were unpaired. Study-wide results and limits: The study's VDJdb matching favored anti-spike CD8 responses and missed private and CD4 specificities.

This clonotype was counted between two and nine times. As yet, its antigen is unknown. Trimming took 0 bases from V and 4 from J, leaving 8 bases between them. Germline CDR1 is SGDLS and CDR2 is YYNGEE. The length of the CDR3 is 15 residues. Unique molecular identifier tags were affixed to discrete cDNA molecules. TCRdb re-called the 5' RACE reads through MiXCR, storing one row per CDR3 protein. Among 97,000 or so distinct CDR3 sequences, approximately 11% were seen once, and the ten largest hold roughly 4.5%. Sequences were derived from whole blood, sampled at baseline. V usage is TRBV9 and J usage is TRBJ1-6; no reliable D call. The receptor comes from an adult who was a healthcare worker with PCR-confirmed SARS-CoV-2 infection or an uninfected control (not recorded which). The CDR3 reads CASSVAMPYNSPLHF. The CDR3 nucleotides are TGTGCCAGCAGCGTAGCTATGCCATATAATTCACCCCTCCACTTT.